The 15 T cell receptor beta chains given below trace back to one sample, sequenced in a study of OX40 agonist ivuxolimab in advanced cancers. Assay used: immunoSEQ multiplex PCR; TCRdb lists only in-frame clones, some missing. Among around 67,000 clones listed, about 85% were seen once. The sequencing used CD4+ or CD8+ T cells sorted from blood, collected in a trial of the OX40 agonist ivuxolimab. All receptors derive from an adult with an advanced solid tumor such as melanoma, head and neck, liver or kidney cancer.

The chain employs TRBV7-9 and TRBJ2-1, with D perhaps matching TRBD1 (6 bases). In germline, CDR1 is SEHNR, CDR2 FQNEAQ (reference sequence). This CDR3 has 16 amino acids. Trimming removed 3 bases at V and 0 bases at J, with 12 bases between. CDR3 bases: TGTGCCAGCAGCTTGACAGGTCAAAGCTCCTACAATGAGCAGTTCTTC. As protein: CASSLTGQSSYNEQFF.

The chain recombines TRBV5-1 with TRBJ2-3; weak D call: TRBD1 (6 bases). Germline CDR1 SGHRS, CDR2 YFSETQ. The V end was cut by 3 bases, the J end by 2 bases, with 7 bases between. The CDR3 runs to 13 residues. The CDR3 bases are TGCGCCAGCAGCTGGACAGTCACAGATACGCAGTATTTT. This gives the protein CASSWTVTDTQYF.

The gene calls are TRBV19 and TRBJ1-4; D not certain. CDR3 size: 13 residues. Germline CDR1 reads LNHDA; CDR2 reads SQIVND (reference sequence). The V end lost 3 bases, the J end lost 7 bases, and 9 bases lay between the germline ends. CDR3 region: CASSMRSGEKLFF. The CDR3 DNA sequence: TGTGCCAGTAGTATGCGGTCTGGTGAAAAACTGTTTTTT.

V is TRBV9 and J is TRBJ2-5, with D perhaps matching TRBD1 (6 bases). Germline-derived CDR1 and CDR2 are SGDLS and YYNGEE. V shed 3 bases and J shed 1 base, with 10 bases lying between them. The CDR3 runs to 14 residues. CDR3 protein: CASSETGTQETQYF. The CDR3 DNA reads as TGTGCCAGCAGCGAAACAGGGACCCAAGAGACCCAGTACTTC.

The rearrangement links TRBV14 to TRBJ2-2, with no clear D. This CDR3 contains 15 residues. Germline lookup yields CDR1 SGHDN and CDR2 FVKESK. V lost 1 base and J 1 base, leaving 7 bases between the germline ends. The CDR3 loop reads CASSQGIMNTGELFF. In DNA, the CDR3 is TGTGCCAGCAGCCAAGGGATCATGAACACCGGGGAGCTGTTTTTT.

V and J are TRBV14 and TRBJ1-1; no reliable D call. The CDR3 extends over 16 amino acids. Between the trimmed V and J ends, which lost 0 bases and 0 bases, there was a span of 11 bases. CDR1 and CDR2 (germline): SGHDN, FVKESK. In nucleotides, the CDR3 is TGTGCCAGCAGCCAAGATACGGACTGGATGAACACTGAAGCTTTCTTT. Translated, it gives CASSQDTDWMNTEAFF.

V is TRBV7-6 and J is TRBJ2-2, with 9 bases matching TRBD1. The CDR3 is 16 residues long. Germline lookup yields CDR1 SGHVS and CDR2 FNYEAQ. V lost 5 bases, J lost 7 bases, and 11 bases stayed unmatched. The CDR3 sequence: CASSPTGGNMIGELFF. CDR3 DNA sequence: TGTGCCAGCAGCCCAACAGGGGGCAATATGATCGGGGAGCTGTTTTTT.

The V and J genes are TRBV6-1 and TRBJ2-7; 11 bases map to TRBD1. The CDR3 runs to 16 residues. CDR1 and CDR2 (germline): MNHNS, SASEGT. The V segment lost 4 bases and the J segment 3 bases; nucleotides outside the gene matches: 8. The CDR3 DNA reads as TGTGCCAGCAGTGTCGCTTTCGGGACAGGGGGCTACGAGCAGTACTTC. Translated, it gives CASSVAFGTGGYEQYF.

The rearrangement uses TRBV19 and TRBJ2-5; D call uncertain. With 8 bases removed from V and 5 bases from J, the gap between germline ends came to 9 bases. The CDR3 loop spans 11 amino acids. The germline CDR1 and CDR2 sequences are LNHDA and SQIVND (reference sequence). In DNA, the CDR3 is TGTGCCAGTTCCAGTCGGGAGACCCAGTACTTC. Residues: CASSSRETQYF.

In regard to this clone: The identical CDR3 is also encoded by other nucleotide sequences in the sample. This chain uses TRBV7-9 with TRBJ1-1; D not certain. Germline V gives CDR1 SEHNR, CDR2 FQNEAQ (reference sequence). The CDR3 runs 13 residues. Trimming removed 2 bases from V and 1 base from J, with 5 bases in between. The CDR3 region is CASSLSQNTEAFF. CDR3 nucleotide sequence: TGTGCCAGCAGCTTAAGCCAGAACACTGAAGCTTTCTTT.

The chain combines TRBV7-3 with TRBJ2-7, with D possibly matching TRBD1 (6 bases). Trimming pared 5 bases from V and 6 bases from J, leaving 14 bases between. The CDR3 has 13 residues. From germline, CDR1 is SGHTA and CDR2 FQGTGA. Here the CDR3 reads CASSPGVGGEQYF. The CDR3 region has the DNA TGTGCCAGCAGCCCCGGGGTAGGGGGCGAGCAGTACTTC.

CDR3 sequence: CASSPSRQGVGYGYTF. The CDR3 bases are TGCGCCAGCAGCCCAAGCCGACAGGGGGTTGGCTATGGCTACACCTTC. The J gene is TRBJ1-2, the V gene TRBV4-3, with 9 bases lining up with TRBD1. The V gene's germline CDR1 is LGHNA and CDR2 YSLEER. The CDR3 is made up of 16 amino acids. The ends lost 4 bases at V and 4 bases at J; junction bases unmatched: 10.

The chain couples TRBV12-5 to TRBJ1-4; the D gene is possibly TRBD1 (6 bases). Deletions cut 6 bases from V and 3 bases from J, with 11 bases between. The CDR3 length is 14 residues. Germline V gene lookup returns CDR1 LGHNT and CDR2 FRNRAP. The CDR3 DNA reads TGTGCTAGTGGACAGGGAGATGCTAATGAAAAACTGTTTTTT. This encodes CASGQGDANEKLFF.

This chain connects TRBV18 to TRBJ2-4; the D gene is possibly TRBD1 (5 bases). The CDR3 has 15 residues. The V and J ends lost 3 bases and 7 bases respectively, with 16 bases between them. Germline-derived CDR1 and CDR2 are KGHSH and LQKENI. The CDR3 here is CASSPNQNRNNIQYF. In DNA form, the CDR3 reads TGTGCCAGCTCACCCAACCAAAACAGGAATAACATTCAGTACTTC.

V usage is TRBV20-1 and J usage is TRBJ1-2; TRBD1 matches 8 bases. The V gene end was trimmed by 6 bases and the J gene end by 7 bases; junction bases not matched to a gene: 4. CDR1 is DFQATT and CDR2 is SNEGSKA in the germline V gene (reference sequence). The CDR3 is 11 residues long. The CDR3: CSARTGGGYTF. CDR3 nucleotide sequence: TGCAGTGCCAGAACAGGGGGTGGCTACACCTTC.